These T cell receptor beta chains were read from a single sample in a study of T cells in Graves' hyperthyroidism and ophthalmopathy. TCRdb itself ran the multiplex PCR reads through MiXCR, one entry per CDR3 protein. This sample has around 570,000 distinct CDR3 sequences, with approximately 20% found just once. The material sequenced was blood. Receptors were obtained from a man aged 35 to 55 with Graves' ophthalmopathy. CDR3s include the opening cysteine and the closing phenylalanine or tryptophan. A D gene is named only where the DNA matches it firmly. Only part of the rows carry a size: once, few, many, or a class if the clone is expanded.

TRBD1	few	TRBJ2-7	TRBV4-3	TGCGCCAGCAGCCAAGAACGGACAGGATGGGGCGAGCAGTACTTC	CASSQERTGWGEQYF
TRBD2	.	TRBJ2-3	TRBV19	TGTGCCAGTAGTACAGGACTAGCGATCACAGATACGCAGTATTTT	CASSTGLAITDTQYF
.	many	TRBJ2-3	TRBV27	TGTGCCAGCGCACCCCTGGGTCGCACAGATACGCAGTATTTT	CASAPLGRTDTQYF
.	.	TRBJ2-1	TRBV7-9	TGTGCCAGCAGCACAGGGACAAGGGGGAGCAATGAGCAGTTCTTC	CASSTGTRGSNEQFF
TRBD1	.	TRBJ2-1	TRBV5-4	TGTGCCAGCACTCCGGGACAGGGGCGAAATGAGCAGTTCTTC	CASTPGQGRNEQFF
.	many	TRBJ2-2	TRBV7-9	TGTGCCAGCAGCTTTGGACACACCGGGGAGCTGTTTTTT	CASSFGHTGELFF
.	many	TRBJ1-4	TRBV12-3/TRBV12-4	TGTGCCAGCAGTTTTCGGGGGGCAGAGGGTGAAAAACTGTTTTTT	CASSFRGAEGEKLFF
TRBD2	.	TRBJ2-1	TRBV4-1	TGCGCCAGCAGCTTTGGACTAGCGGGAAAGAATGAGCAGTTCTTC	CASSFGLAGKNEQFF
TRBD1	.	TRBJ1-6	TRBV14	TGTGCCAGCAGCCTTTCGGGACAGACACCCCTCCACTTT	CASSLSGQTPLHF
.	many	TRBJ1-1	TRBV28	TGTGCCAGCAGTTCGGACACCAAGAACACTGAAGCTTTCTTT	CASSSDTKNTEAFF
TRBD1	.	TRBJ2-7	TRBV20-1	TGCAGTGCCTACCGGACAGGGGAGAACTACAATGAGCAGTACTTC	CSAYRTGENYNEQYF
TRBD2	few	TRBJ2-1	TRBV11-2	TGTGCCAGCAGCTTAGGGAACCCTAGCGGGTTCCTCAATGAGCAGTTCTTC	CASSLGNPSGFLNEQFF
.	few	TRBJ1-5	TRBV5-1	TGCGCCAGCAGCTTGGAGGGGGATACCCGCCATGGGCCCCAGCATTTT	CASSLEGDTRHGPQHF
TRBD1	few	TRBJ2-7	TRBV4-1	TGCGCCAGCAGCTACGACGAGGGGGCCGGCTACGAGCAGTACTTC	CASSYDEGAGYEQYF
.	.	TRBJ2-6	TRBV29-1	TGCAGCGTTGAAGAGCGACAGAGCTCTGGGGCCAACGTCCTGACTTTC	CSVEERQSSGANVLTF
TRBD1	few	TRBJ1-2	TRBV6-1	TGTGCCAGCACCCCGGGACAGGAGGTTTATGGCTACACCTTC	CASTPGQEVYGYTF
.	few	TRBJ2-2	TRBV7-6	TGTGCCAGCAGCTTTCCGGGATCCGCGGGCGGGGAGCTGTTTTTT	CASSFPGSAGGELFF
.	.	TRBJ1-5	TRBV16	TGTGCCAGCAGTCCCGACAGGAGCGATCAGCCCCAGCATTTT	CASSPDRSDQPQHF
TRBD2	many	TRBJ2-5	TRBV6-6	TGTGCCAGCAGTTACTCCGGGGGGGACTCCAGCCTTTACTTC	CASSYSGGDSSLYF
TRBD1	once	TRBJ1-4	TRBV7-2	TGTGCCAGCAGCCCGGACAGGGGGAAAGTAGAAAAACTGTTTTTT	CASSPDRGKVEKLFF
TRBD2	.	TRBJ2-5	TRBV5-1	TGCGCCAGCAGCTCGGGGACTAGCGGGGGCCAAGAGACCCAGTACTTC	CASSSGTSGGQETQYF
.	.	TRBJ2-2	TRBV10-3	TGTGCCATCAGAGGGACGGTGAACACCGGGGAGCTGTTTTTT	CAIRGTVNTGELFF
TRBD2	.	TRBJ2-2	TRBV4-3	TGCGCCAGCAGCCACAATGTGCTCAGCGGGATAAACACCGGGGAGCTGTTTTTT	CASSHNVLSGINTGELFF
.	.	TRBJ2-3	TRBV7-7	TGTGCTAGCAGCTTAGTCCAGGGCGCGGATACGCAGTATTTT	CASSLVQGADTQYF
TRBD1	few	TRBJ1-2	TRBV27	TGTGCCAGCAGAGGATCAGGACAGGGGAATGGCTACACCTTC	CASRGSGQGNGYTF
TRBD1	few	TRBJ1-2	TRBV10-3	TGTGCCATCAGGACGGACAGGGGGCTTGGCTACACCTTC	CAIRTDRGLGYTF
.	few	TRBJ1-6	TRBV6-5	TGTGCCAGCAGTTACTTCACGACCTCTTCACCCCTCCACTTT	CASSYFTTSSPLHF
TRBD1	few	TRBJ1-6	TRBV20-1	TGCAGTGCTACCGGACAGGGAGGGGTCTCCTATAATTCACCCCTCCACTTT	CSATGQGGVSYNSPLHF
.	.	TRBJ1-1	TRBV5-5	TGTGCCAGCAGAGGGAGTACGACTTTCTTT	CASRGSTTFF
.	few	TRBJ2-7	TRBV28	TGTGCCATCCAGGGGACCCGCTACGAGCAGTACTTC	CAIQGTRYEQYF
TRBD2	.	TRBJ2-2	TRBV4-2	TGTGCCAGCAGCCAACCCGCGGGGGGGGGAGCCGGGGAGCTGTTTTTT	CASSQPAGGGAGELFF
TRBD1	few	TRBJ2-5	TRBV7-3	TGTGCCAGCAGCTCTCTTAGCGGCAGGGGGCTCGGTGAAGAGACCCAGTACTTC	CASSSLSGRGLGEETQYF
.	.	TRBJ2-3	TRBV7-2	TGTGCCAGCAGCTTAGCGGGGGGGCCGGTCCCCGATACGCAGTATTTT	CASSLAGGPVPDTQYF
TRBD2	.	TRBJ2-5	TRBV12-3/TRBV12-4	TGTGCCAGCAGCCAAGGGACTAGCGGGAGATTGGCCCAGTACTTC	CASSQGTSGRLAQYF
.	few	TRBJ1-1	TRBV5-1	TGCGCCAGCAGTGTTACAGGGAGTGGCACTGAAGCTTTCTTT	CASSVTGSGTEAFF
.	many	TRBJ2-1	TRBV30	TGTGCCTCTGACCTGACAGCTTCCTACAATGAGCAGTTCTTC	CASDLTASYNEQFF
.	.	TRBJ2-3	TRBV2	TGTGCCAGCAGTGAAGCGGAGATTTCCACAGATACGCAGTATTTT	CASSEAEISTDTQYF
.	.	TRBJ1-2	TRBV2	TGTGCCAGCAGTGAAAGTAGGAGTGGCTACACCTTC	CASSESRSGYTF
TRBD1	.	TRBJ2-3	TRBV10-3	TGTGCCATCAGTGCTCGACAGGGTCGAGGCACAGATACGCAGTATTTT	CAISARQGRGTDTQYF
.	.	TRBJ2-7	TRBV6-4	TGTGCCAGCAGTGCCACGGTGGGCTCCTACGAGCAGTACTTC	CASSATVGSYEQYF
TRBD2	.	TRBJ2-1	TRBV11-1	TGTGCCAGCAGCTTAGGTAGCGGGAGAGGGCATGAGCAGTTCTTC	CASSLGSGRGHEQFF
TRBD1	many	TRBJ2-5	TRBV18	TGTGCCACCAATGCACAGGGGAATCAAGAGACCCAGTACTTC	CATNAQGNQETQYF
TRBD1	.	TRBJ2-7	TRBV19	TGTGCCAGTGATCGACAGGGGGCGGTGTACGAGCAGTACTTC	CASDRQGAVYEQYF
TRBD1	few	TRBJ1-4	TRBV20-1	TGCAGTGCTAGTCAGGCCAGGGGGAATGAAAAACTGTTTTTT	CSASQARGNEKLFF
TRBD2	.	TRBJ2-1	TRBV20-1	TGCAGTTGCCCAAGCGGGATTTTCTACAATGAGCAGTTCTTC	CSCPSGIFYNEQFF
.	many	TRBJ1-2	TRBV27	TGTGCCAGCAGTCCTTCAGGACAGCCCGATGGCTACACCTTC	CASSPSGQPDGYTF
.	few	TRBJ1-1	TRBV27	TGTGCCAGCAGTTCCGAGGGTCCGAACACTGAAGCTTTCTTT	CASSSEGPNTEAFF
TRBD2	.	TRBJ2-1	TRBV9	TGTGCCAGCAGCGTAGGACTAGCGGGGTCCTACAATGAGCAGTTCTTC	CASSVGLAGSYNEQFF
.	.	TRBJ2-1	TRBV20-1	TGCAGTGCTACTCTCTTACAGGTCACCTACAATGAGCAGTTCTTC	CSATLLQVTYNEQFF
.	many	TRBJ2-7	TRBV7-2	TGTGCCAGCAGCACTCCTCCGGCGGAGCAGTACTTC	CASSTPPAEQYF
.	many	TRBJ1-1	TRBV27	TGTGCCAGCAGTTTCGGGCAGCAGAACACTGAAGCTTTCTTT	CASSFGQQNTEAFF
TRBD2	few	TRBJ2-3	TRBV12-5	TGTGCTAGTGGTTTGGTTCGGCTAGCGGGGGGGCCGGGAGATACGCAGTATTTT	CASGLVRLAGGPGDTQYF
.	.	TRBJ2-1	TRBV3-2	TGTGCCAGCAGCCCGAAGAACGGGAAGTACTCCTACAATGAGCAGTTCTTC	CASSPKNGKYSYNEQFF
.	few	TRBJ2-7	TRBV18	TGTGCCAGCTCACCTTCCGGGACTCCGGGTCTGGAGCAGTACTTC	CASSPSGTPGLEQYF
TRBD1	many	TRBJ1-1	TRBV6-6	TGTGCCAGCAGTTACGGAGCAGGGGGCACTGAAGCTTTCTTT	CASSYGAGGTEAFF